Sequencing of this TCR beta chain was carried out in a study of blood T cell repertoires in COVID-19. For the study at large: The United States, Italy and Spain were the sources of the acute and convalescent COVID-19 samples. Nucleic acid was either cDNA or gDNA, and it came from T cells, B-cell-depleted T cells, or PBMCs.

The J segment lost 2 bases and the V segment lost 3 bases, leaving 4 bases of the junction unmatched. The CDR3 spans 16 residues. Germline loops: CDR1 SGDLS, CDR2 YYNGEE. Original data processing: Researchers report that nucleated cell counts were estimated from reference gene primer amplification. The method was immunoSEQ multiplex PCR; TCRdb's version includes in-frame clones alone and lacks a portion of them. V, J and clone size are taken as reported in that table, and D and trimming were inferred from the DNA itself. Of some 290,000 clones detected, 81% appear once; the ten largest clones hold just under 3%.

The sequencing sample was made of peripheral blood. This rearrangement joins TRBV9 to TRBJ2-5; 13 bases agree with TRBD2. This TCR was recovered from an older woman with active or convalescent COVID-19. The CDR3 sequence: CASSGGLAGFQETQYF. In DNA, the CDR3 is TGTGCCAGCAGCGGGGGACTAGCGGGATTTCAAGAGACCCAGTACTTC.